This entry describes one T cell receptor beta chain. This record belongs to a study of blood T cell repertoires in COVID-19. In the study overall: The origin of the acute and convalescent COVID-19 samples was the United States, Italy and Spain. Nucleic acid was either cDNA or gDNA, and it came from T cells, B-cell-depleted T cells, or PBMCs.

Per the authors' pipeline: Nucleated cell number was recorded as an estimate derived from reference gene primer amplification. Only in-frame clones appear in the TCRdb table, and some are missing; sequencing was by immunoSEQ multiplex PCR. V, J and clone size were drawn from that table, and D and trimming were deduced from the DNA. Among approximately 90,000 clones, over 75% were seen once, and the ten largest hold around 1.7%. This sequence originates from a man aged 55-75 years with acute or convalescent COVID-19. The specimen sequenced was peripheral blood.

In DNA, the CDR3 is TGTGCCAGCAGTCGAAGGGGCTCTGGGGCCAACGTCCTGACTTTC. Protein sequence: CASSRRGSGANVLTF. This chain links TRBV14 with TRBJ2-6, with TRBD1 as a possible D gene (5 bases). The length of the CDR3 is 15 residues. Trimming took off 6 bases at V and 0 bases at J, with 9 bases between the two ends. Germline values: CDR1 SGHDN, CDR2 FVKESK.